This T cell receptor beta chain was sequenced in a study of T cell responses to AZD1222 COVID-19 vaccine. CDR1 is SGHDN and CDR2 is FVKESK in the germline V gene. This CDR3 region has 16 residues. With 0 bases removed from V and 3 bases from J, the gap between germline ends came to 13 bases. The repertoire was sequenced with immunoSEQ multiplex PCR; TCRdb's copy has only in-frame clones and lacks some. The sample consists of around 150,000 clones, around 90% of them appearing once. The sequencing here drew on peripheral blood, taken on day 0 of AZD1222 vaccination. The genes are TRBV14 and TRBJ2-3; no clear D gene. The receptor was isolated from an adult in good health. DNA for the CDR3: TGTGCCAGCAGCCAAGATAGGAGATGGGGAACAGATACGCAGTATTTT. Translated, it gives CASSQDRRWGTDTQYF.